These 27 T cell receptor beta chains originate from one sample sequenced in a study of blood T cell repertoires in COVID-19 (dated by TCRdb to about 2020). The library came from the immunoSEQ multiplex PCR assay. The immuneACCESS repertoire file appears here via TCRdb, limited to in-frame rearrangements. These files lack a portion of the clones; in checked studies, under half of the deficit traces to unresolved V genes, and the cause of the others is not known. The sample table lists over 150,000 clones, approximately 80% of them with a count of one. Approximately 7.2% of the sample rests with the top ten. The sequencing sample was made of peripheral blood. The receptors were gathered from a human donor with acute or convalescent COVID-19. The donor label of this sample is uncertain.

In DNA, the CDR3 is TGTGCCAGCAGTTCCTGGGACAGGGACAATGAGCAGTTCTTC. As protein: CASSSWDRDNEQFF. The chain uses TRBV6-1 and TRBJ2-1, with 9 bases lining up with TRBD1. The V gene's germline CDR1 is MNHNS and CDR2 SASEGT. The CDR3 consists of 14 residues. Germline trimming cut 5 bases from V and 5 bases from J; bases unmatched to any gene: 4.

This clone was detected a few times. This chain connects TRBV5-1 to TRBJ2-3; 9 bases fit TRBD1. The V gene end was trimmed by 2 bases and the J gene end by 6 bases; junction bases not matched to a gene: 4. The germline V gene has CDR1 SGHRS and CDR2 YFSETQ. CDR3 length: 14 amino acids. The CDR3 sequence: CASSFGQGMDTQYF. The CDR3 region has the DNA TGCGCCAGCAGCTTCGGACAGGGGATGGATACGCAGTATTTT.

The rearrangement links TRBV12-3 or TRBV12-4 to TRBJ1-1; D is perhaps TRBD1 (6 bases). V lost 3 bases and J 6 bases, leaving 11 bases between the germline ends. This CDR3 is 13 amino acids long. CDR3 in amino acids: CASSFVEGAEAFF. CDR3 coding DNA: TGTGCCAGCAGTTTCGTTGAGGGGGCTGAAGCTTTCTTT.

This clone has just one count. The chain carries TRBV12-3 or TRBV12-4 and TRBJ1-6; 8 bases are shared with TRBD1. The J segment lost 8 bases and the V segment lost 8 bases, leaving 5 bases of the junction unmatched. The CDR3 covers 13 residues. CDR3 in amino acids: CASRQGPDSPLHF. DNA of the CDR3: TGTGCCAGCCGACAGGGGCCTGATTCACCCCTCCACTTT.

The chain employs TRBV2 and TRBJ2-7; D might be TRBD2 (6 bases). In germline, CDR1 is SNHLY, CDR2 FYNNEI. The CDR3 contains 15 residues. The V and J ends lost 4 bases and 2 bases respectively, with 15 bases between them. CDR3 protein: CASSAVTRGAYEQYF. The DNA of the CDR3 is TGTGCCAGCAGTGCTGTGACTAGGGGCGCCTACGAGCAGTACTTC.

The chain carries TRBV28 and TRBJ1-3, with no clear D. V was trimmed by 4 bases and J by 1 base, leaving 14 bases between them. Germline assignment: CDR1 MDHEN and CDR2 SYDVKM. CDR3 length: 16 residues. CDR3 region: CASSSQGSGSGNTIYF. The DNA for the CDR3 is TGTGCCAGCAGTTCCCAAGGGAGCGGGTCTGGAAACACCATATATTTT.

The chain joins TRBV2 to TRBJ2-1; D is uncertain. The germline gives CDR1 SNHLY, CDR2 FYNNEI. V lost 6 bases and J lost 10, with 19 bases in between. There are 14 residues in the CDR3. The CDR3 coding sequence is TGTGCCAGCAGGACAAGGTGGGTTCCTGGAGAGCAGTTCTTC. It translates to CASRTRWVPGEQFF.

V is TRBV19 and J is TRBJ1-6; TRBD1 aligns across 8 bases. Per germline, CDR1 LNHDA and CDR2 SQIVND (reference sequence). CDR3 size: 14 residues. V lost 5 bases and J lost 7; bases outside the gene matches: 4. The CDR3 nucleotides read TGTGCCAGTAGTCGGACAGGGAACAATTCACCCCTCCACTTT. Translating it yields CASSRTGNNSPLHF.

This chain joins TRBV6-2 or TRBV6-3 and TRBJ2-7; D might be TRBD2 (6 bases). The germline V and J ends were trimmed by 5 bases and 7 bases, with 15 bases remaining between them. CDR1 is MNHEY, CDR2 SVGEGT, per germline. This CDR3 has 13 residues. The CDR3 region is CASSAQEGMEQYF. CDR3 coding DNA: TGTGCCAGCAGTGCGCAGGAGGGTATGGAGCAGTACTTC.

The chain joins TRBV7-5 to TRBJ2-5; the table's D call, TRBD1, was not checked against the DNA. TRBV7-5 is described as a pseudogene. This CDR3 is built from 14 residues. CDR3: CVRKGDRLAETQYF. The CDR3 coding sequence is TGTGTCAGAAAGGGGGACAGGCTCGCCGAGACCCAGTACTTC.

This clone was seen many times. At the DNA level, this CDR3 is encoded by other sequences in the same sample as well. This sequence joins TRBV30 and TRBJ1-1, with TRBD1 as a possible D gene (6 bases). This CDR3 contains 13 residues. Germline V CDR1 and CDR2: GTSNPN, SVGIG (reference sequence). The germline V and J ends were trimmed by 0 bases and 2 bases, with 7 bases remaining between them. CDR3 loop: CAWSVGGNTEAFF. The CDR3, as DNA: TGTGCCTGGAGTGTAGGGGGAAACACTGAAGCTTTCTTT.

The V and J genes are TRBV19 and TRBJ2-2, with 14 bases that match TRBD2. V trimming: 9 bases; J trimming: 1 base; junction bases outside the gene matches: 10. Germline values: CDR1 LNHDA, CDR2 SQIVND (reference sequence). This CDR3 comprises 18 residues. The CDR3 DNA reads as TGTGCCAGCGATCCGGGGACTAGCGGGAGCCTGAACACCGGGGAGCTGTTTTTT. Its protein is CASDPGTSGSLNTGELFF. Based on the CDR3 plus reference TRBV19 and TRBJ2-2, the full variable domain is DGGITQSPKYLFRKEGQNVTLSCEQNLNHDAMYWYRQDPGQGLRLIYYSQIVNDFQKGDIAEGYSVSREKKESFPLTVTSAQKNPTAFYLCASDPGTSGSLNTGELFFGEGSRLTVL.

The CDR3 loop reads CASRTSGLYNEQFF. Written as DNA, the CDR3 is TGTGCCAGCAGGACTAGCGGGCTCTACAATGAGCAGTTCTTC. The chain is built from TRBV6-6 and TRBJ2-1; 10 positions agree with TRBD2. This CDR3 spans 14 amino acids. Trimming removed 6 bases from V and 3 bases from J; junction bases left unmatched: 2. The V gene's germline CDR1 is MNHNY and CDR2 SVGAGI (reference sequence).

CDR3 sequence (DNA): TGTGCCAGCAGTTACAGGGACAAAAGCTCCTACGAGCAGTACTTC. Its protein is CASSYRDKSSYEQYF. This chain joins TRBV6-5 and TRBJ2-7; possible D gene TRBD1, 6 bases. V was pared by 2 bases and J by 0 bases, with 11 bases between. The CDR3 sequence is 15 residues long. From germline, CDR1 is MNHEY and CDR2 SVGAGI.

V usage is TRBV14 and J usage is TRBJ2-7; TRBD2 aligns across 11 bases. J lost 3 bases, V lost 4 bases, and 11 bases had no gene match. The V gene's germline CDR1 is SGHDN and CDR2 FVKESK. The CDR3 runs 17 residues. CDR3 loop: CASSRKTSGVQRYEQYF. CDR3 DNA: TGTGCCAGCAGCCGCAAGACTAGCGGGGTCCAACGCTACGAGCAGTACTTC.

The V call is TRBV9, the J call TRBJ1-2, with 7 bases aligning to TRBD1. Germline V gene sequence: CDR1 SGDLS, CDR2 YYNGEE. The junction had 8 bases not matched to a gene; V was cut back by 0 bases and J by 9 bases. The CDR3 has 14 amino acids. The CDR3 DNA reads TGTGCCAGCAGCGTAGGGGACAGATCTATTCGCTACACCTTC. The encoded protein is CASSVGDRSIRYTF. The full variable domain, completed using reference TRBV9 and TRBJ1-2, is DSGVTQTPKHLITATGQRVTLRCSPRSGDLSVYWYQQSLDQGLQFLIQYYNGEERAKGNILERFSAQQFPDLHSELNLSSLELGDSALYFCASSVGDRSIRYTFGSGTRLTVV.

The chain employs TRBV9 and TRBJ2-5; D is uncertain. The V end was cut by 4 bases, the J end by 9 bases, with 19 bases between. This CDR3 is built from 14 residues. Germline loops: CDR1 SGDLS, CDR2 YYNGEE. This CDR3 reads CASSPRLSSEAQYF. In nucleotides, the CDR3 is TGTGCCAGCAGCCCCCGATTATCCTCTGAGGCCCAGTACTTC.

The chain couples TRBV28 to TRBJ1-5; perhaps TRBD1 as D (5 bases). The germline gives CDR1 MDHEN, CDR2 SYDVKM. This CDR3 comprises 14 residues. V was pared by 5 bases and J by 1 base, with 9 bases between. The CDR3 DNA is TGTGCCAGCAGTCAGGGAGGCAGCAATCAGCCCCAGCATTTT. Protein: CASSQGGSNQPQHF. Full variable domain (rest looked up from reference TRBV28 and TRBJ1-5): DVKVTQSSRYLVKRTGEKVFLECVQDMDHENMFWYRQDPGLGLRLIYFSYDVKMKEKGDIPEGYSVSREKKERFSLILESASTNQTSMYLCASSQGGSNQPQHFGDGTRLSIL.

The chain carries TRBV7-9 and TRBJ1-5, with 7 bases identical to TRBD1. From germline, CDR1 is SEHNR and CDR2 FQNEAQ (reference sequence). J was trimmed by 1 base and V by 5 bases; bases with no gene match: 5. The CDR3 has 15 amino acids. The CDR3 sequence: CASSLQGGSNQPQHF. DNA for the CDR3: TGTGCCAGCAGCCTCCAGGGGGGAAGCAATCAGCCCCAGCATTTT.

The chain uses TRBV7-8 and TRBJ2-7; D may be TRBD1 (6 bases). The ends were cut back, 0 bases at V and 6 bases at J, with 12 bases in the middle. The CDR3 length is 14 residues. Germline CDR1 and CDR2: SGHVS and FQNEAQ. CDR3 in amino acids: CASSLARTASEQYF. Here the CDR3 DNA reads TGTGCCAGCAGCTTAGCGCGGACAGCCAGCGAGCAGTACTTC.

V is TRBV6-5 and J is TRBJ2-2, with TRBD2 identical over 7 bases. The CDR3 has 15 amino acids. V lost 6 bases to trimming and J lost 1 base; unmatched junction nucleotides: 5. Germline-derived CDR1 and CDR2 are MNHEY and SVGAGI. The CDR3 loop reads CASRVTSVNTGELFF. DNA of the CDR3: TGTGCCAGCAGGGTTACTAGCGTGAACACCGGGGAGCTGTTTTTT.

The chain combines TRBV6-1 with TRBJ2-7; 7 bases map to TRBD1. Germline V lookup: CDR1 MNHNS, CDR2 SASEGT. The CDR3 extends over 14 amino acids. V gave up 1 base and J gave up 5 bases; unmatched junction bases: 5. The CDR3 DNA follows: TGTGCCAGCAGTGAAGTGGACAGGCTGGACGAGCAGTACTTC. This encodes CASSEVDRLDEQYF.

The chain combines TRBV27 with TRBJ2-7, with 7 positions matching TRBD1. The CDR3 extends over 19 amino acids. J gave up 3 bases and V 3 bases, and 20 bases lay outside the gene matches. Germline V gene sequence: CDR1 MNHEY, CDR2 SMNVEV (reference sequence). The chain's CDR3 is CASSFKGSQGLSSHYEQYF. The CDR3 DNA follows: TGTGCCAGCAGTTTCAAGGGATCACAGGGGCTCAGCTCACACTACGAGCAGTACTTC.

V and J are TRBV15 and TRBJ1-1, with a weak D call TRBD1 (5 bases). The V gene's germline CDR1 is LNHNV and CDR2 YYDKDF (reference sequence). The CDR3 length is 15 residues. V was clipped by 0 bases and J by 1 base, with 9 bases between them. The CDR3 DNA follows: TGTGCCACCAGCAGAGATTATGGACAGAACACTGAAGCTTTCTTT. Its translation is CATSRDYGQNTEAFF.

The V gene is TRBV30, the J gene TRBJ1-2; the match to TRBD1 covers 7 bases. V was clipped by 0 bases and J by 4 bases; unmatched bases: 2. The V gene's germline CDR1 is GTSNPN and CDR2 SVGIG (reference sequence). The CDR3 spans 13 residues. In DNA, the CDR3 is TGTGCCTGGAGTGTCCAGGGGGGCTATGGCTACACCTTC. Its translation: CAWSVQGGYGYTF.

The chain has TRBV2 and TRBJ1-2, with D uncertain. CDR3 length: 13 amino acids. Germline assignment: CDR1 SNHLY and CDR2 FYNNEI. Trimming pared 3 bases from V and 10 bases from J, leaving 15 bases between. CDR3 bases: TGTGCCAGCAGTGATAATGGAGGCAGTTTCTACACCTTC. This encodes CASSDNGGSFYTF.

The chain has TRBV5-1 and TRBJ2-1, with TRBD2 as a possible D gene (5 bases). The germline V and J ends were trimmed by 5 bases and 9 bases, with 15 bases remaining between them. Looked up from germline, CDR1 is SGHRS and CDR2 is YFSETQ. This CDR3 contains 13 residues. CDR3 DNA sequence: TGCGCCAGCAGGACGAGGAGCGGCAGTGAGCAGTTCTTC. Residues: CASRTRSGSEQFF.